This TCR beta chain stems from a study of blood T cells in healthy people across ages (dated by TCRdb to 2013 to 2016). Notes on the research overall: In model experiments, template switching captured about one uniquely barcoded TCR beta cDNA molecule for every two T cells. To track age-related changes in TCR beta repertoire diversity, the study relied on deep sequencing normalized with unique cDNA molecular identifiers. The donors were split into four age groups: young (average 16 years), middle-aged (39), aged (around 67) and long-lived (more than 80). To avoid experimental bias, donors of different ages were distributed randomly across sequencing lanes. For two donors (one aged 18 to 29 and one aged 80 or older), the study analyzed two additional independent replicas of 1 million unique cDNA reads from the same blood draw.

The donors were under 40 Caucasian individuals from Russia, aged roughly 6 to 90 years, who were systemically healthy. Each donor gave 8 to 10 milliliters of peripheral blood, collected into EDTA-treated Vacutainer tubes. Ficoll-Paque density-gradient centrifugation was used to isolate PBMCs, with at least 6 million obtained per sample. Trizol reagent was used to extract total RNA from PBMCs, with at least 6 micrograms per sample. The percentages of naive CD45RAhigh/CD27high T cells were determined by flow cytometry on a PBMC aliquot from every donor. Preparation of the library involved 5' RACE. Sequenced on an Illumina HiSeq 2500. A second PCR of 7 to 11 cycles was performed with a sample-barcoded 5' primer and a J-beta primer mix. Each TCR beta cDNA molecule received a unique molecular identifier from a template-switch 5' adaptor carrying 12 random nucleotides. At least 2.5 million CDR3-containing paired-end reads were obtained from each sample. The Mint cDNA synthesis kit, primed by a TRBC-specific oligonucleotide, was used to synthesize first-strand cDNA from all RNA. Following uracil-DNA glycosylase treatment, all cDNA underwent a first 18-cycle PCR with the universal primers M1SS and BC2_uni_R. Turning to the authors' computational methods: Each sample was normalized by randomly selecting 1 million high-quality reads, each carrying a distinct molecular identifier. Reads sharing molecular identifiers were discarded rather than binned into consensus sequences. MiTCR, set to a Q25 quality threshold and the strictest error-elimination algorithm, was used for CDR3 identification, clonotype clustering and error correction. A nonparametric unseen species model with Euler transformation was used to estimate a lower bound on total TCR beta diversity. The public reads were reprocessed in TCRdb via fastp at Q25 and MiXCR, keeping in-frame beta chains. Rows merge per CDR3 protein into single entries with the most common DNA and genes. For this entry, the V and J calls and clone size follow TCRdb and not the study's own pipeline. Present in this sample are 1.5 million to 2 million distinct CDR3 sequences, over 25% of which were seen just once. The ten top clones hold 7.7% of the sample.

What the research found in general, with its limitations: Total diversity estimates from one million sequenced T cells were considered lower bounds and underestimates. There was a strong correlation between observed TCR beta diversity and the percentage of naive T cells measured by flow cytometry. The CMV infection status of donors was not known, potentially confounding age-related changes in expanded clonotypes. Observed TCR beta diversity per million T cells fell roughly linearly with age, and a significant reduction was already apparent by age about 38. The long-lived group showed more naive CD4+ T cells, fewer expanded clones and increased TCR diversity than the aged group, suggesting age selection. Conclusive comparison of naive and antigen-experienced compartments was prevented by the profiling of bulk unsorted PBMCs.

V and J are truncated by 5 bases and 3 bases respectively, leaving an intervening sequence of 13 bases. From the cysteine through the phenylalanine, the CDR3 covers 14 amino acids. CDR3 DNA is the only sequence kept; it has 42 bases, read in frame from the first base. A remark on this clonotype: The target of this receptor is not known. It has no much larger one-base neighbor in the sample; base qualities were not kept.

The sequence joins TRBV12-3 or TRBV12-4 to TRBJ2-5, with no D gene named confidently. The sequence was obtained from a woman in her twenties or thirties in good health. The sequencing sample was made of blood. DNA sequence: TGTGCCAGCAGTCCCCCCAGCTTGGAAGAGACCCAGTACTTC. Translated, it reads CASSPPSLEETQYF.